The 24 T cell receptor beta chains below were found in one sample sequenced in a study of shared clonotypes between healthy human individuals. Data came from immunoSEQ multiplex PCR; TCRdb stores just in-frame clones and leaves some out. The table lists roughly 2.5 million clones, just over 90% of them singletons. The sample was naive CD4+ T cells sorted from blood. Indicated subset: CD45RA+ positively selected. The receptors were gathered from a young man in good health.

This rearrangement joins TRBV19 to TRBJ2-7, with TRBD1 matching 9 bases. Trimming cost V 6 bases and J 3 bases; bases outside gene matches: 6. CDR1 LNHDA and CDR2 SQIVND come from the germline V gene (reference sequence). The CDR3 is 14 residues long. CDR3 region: CASRMGQGRYEQYF. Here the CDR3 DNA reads TGTGCCAGTAGGATGGGACAGGGACGCTACGAGCAGTACTTC.

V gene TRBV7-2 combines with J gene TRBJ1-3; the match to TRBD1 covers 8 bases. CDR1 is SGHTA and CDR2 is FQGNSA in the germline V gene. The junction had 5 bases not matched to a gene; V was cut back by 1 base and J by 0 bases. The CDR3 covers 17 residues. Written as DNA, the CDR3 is TGTGCCAGCAGCTTAGTGGTTGGGACAGGCTCTGGAAACACCATATATTTT. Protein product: CASSLVVGTGSGNTIYF.

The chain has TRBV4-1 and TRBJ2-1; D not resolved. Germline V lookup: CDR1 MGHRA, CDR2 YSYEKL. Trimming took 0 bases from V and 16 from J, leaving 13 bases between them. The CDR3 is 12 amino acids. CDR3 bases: TGCGCCAGCAGCCAAGAAAGTAGACCAGCTTTCTTC. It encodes CASSQESRPAFF.

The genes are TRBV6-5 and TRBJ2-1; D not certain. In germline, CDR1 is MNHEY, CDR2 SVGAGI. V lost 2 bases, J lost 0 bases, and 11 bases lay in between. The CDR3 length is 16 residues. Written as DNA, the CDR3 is TGTGCCAGCAGTTACGTCGGACGGAGCTCCTACAATGAGCAGTTCTTC. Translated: CASSYVGRSSYNEQFF.

CDR3 in amino acids: CASSGGLSSYEQYF. In DNA form, the CDR3 reads TGCGCCAGCAGCGGGGGTCTGAGCTCCTACGAGCAGTACTTC. The chain couples TRBV5-1 to TRBJ2-7; either TRBD1 or TRBD2 may fit D (5 bases each). V was clipped by 4 bases and J by 0 bases, with 11 bases between them. Germline V gene data show CDR1 as SGHRS and CDR2 as YFSETQ. CDR3 length: 14 amino acids.

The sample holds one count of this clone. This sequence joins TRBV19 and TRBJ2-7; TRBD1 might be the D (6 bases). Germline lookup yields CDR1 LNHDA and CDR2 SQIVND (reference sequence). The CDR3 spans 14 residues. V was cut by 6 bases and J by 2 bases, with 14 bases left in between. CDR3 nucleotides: TGTGCCAGTAGCCCTGAAGGGACACCCTACGAGCAGTACTTC. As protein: CASSPEGTPYEQYF. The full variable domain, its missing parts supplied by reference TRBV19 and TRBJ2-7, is DGGITQSPKYLFRKEGQNVTLSCEQNLNHDAMYWYRQDPGQGLRLIYYSQIVNDFQKGDIAEGYSVSREKKESFPLTVTSAQKNPTAFYLCASSPEGTPYEQYFGPGTRLTVT.

CDR3 nucleotide sequence: TGTGCCAGTAGTAGAGATACAGGGGGCAGAAGCAATCAGCCCCAGCATTTT. As protein: CASSRDTGGRSNQPQHF. The rearrangement links TRBV19 to TRBJ1-5; 9 bases are a match to TRBD1. Trimming cost V 4 bases and J 1 base; bases outside gene matches: 8. The CDR3 consists of 17 residues. Germline assignment: CDR1 LNHDA and CDR2 SQIVND (reference sequence).

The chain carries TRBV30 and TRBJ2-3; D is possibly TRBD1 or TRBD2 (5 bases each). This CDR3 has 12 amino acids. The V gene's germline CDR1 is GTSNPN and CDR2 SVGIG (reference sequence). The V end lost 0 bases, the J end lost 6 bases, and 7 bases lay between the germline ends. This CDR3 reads CAWSVWGDTQYF. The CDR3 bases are TGTGCCTGGAGTGTGTGGGGGGATACGCAGTATTTT.

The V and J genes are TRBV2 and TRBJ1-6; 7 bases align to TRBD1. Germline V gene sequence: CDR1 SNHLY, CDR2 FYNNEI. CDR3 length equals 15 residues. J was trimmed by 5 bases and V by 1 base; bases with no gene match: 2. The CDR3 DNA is TGTGCCAGCAGTGAAGGAGGGGGCAATAATTCACCCCTCCACTTT. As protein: CASSEGGGNNSPLHF.

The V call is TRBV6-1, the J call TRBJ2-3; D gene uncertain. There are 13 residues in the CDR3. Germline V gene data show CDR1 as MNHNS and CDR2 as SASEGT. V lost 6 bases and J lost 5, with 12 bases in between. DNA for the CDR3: TGTGCCAGCAGACAGAAGGTCCGAGATACGCAGTATTTT. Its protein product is CASRQKVRDTQYF.

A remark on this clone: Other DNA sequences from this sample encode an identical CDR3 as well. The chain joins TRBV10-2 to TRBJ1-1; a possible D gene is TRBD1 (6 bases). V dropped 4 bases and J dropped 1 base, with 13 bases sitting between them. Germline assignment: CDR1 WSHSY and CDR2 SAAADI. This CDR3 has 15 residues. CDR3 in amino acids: CASSAGGERNTEAFF. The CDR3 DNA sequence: TGCGCCAGCAGTGCGGGGGGCGAGAGGAACACTGAAGCTTTCTTT.

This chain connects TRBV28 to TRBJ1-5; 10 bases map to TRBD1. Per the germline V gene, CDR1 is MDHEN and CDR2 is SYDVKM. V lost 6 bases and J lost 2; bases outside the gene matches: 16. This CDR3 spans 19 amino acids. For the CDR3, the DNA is TGTGCCAGCAGGTTGACCGGGACAGGGGTGGGTTTTGGCAATCAGCCCCAGCATTTT. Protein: CASRLTGTGVGFGNQPQHF.

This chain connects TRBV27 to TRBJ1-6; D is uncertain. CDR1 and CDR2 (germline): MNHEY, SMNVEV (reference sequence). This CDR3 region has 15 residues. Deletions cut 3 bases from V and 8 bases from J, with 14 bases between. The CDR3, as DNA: TGTGCCAGCAGTTTCGCCCCCCCACCCGATTCACCCCTCCACTTT. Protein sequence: CASSFAPPPDSPLHF.

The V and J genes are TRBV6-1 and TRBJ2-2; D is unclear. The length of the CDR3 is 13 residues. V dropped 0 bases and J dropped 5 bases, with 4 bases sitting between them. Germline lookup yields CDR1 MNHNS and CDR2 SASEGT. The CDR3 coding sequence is TGTGCCAGCAGTGAAGCCACAACCGGGGAGCTGTTTTTT. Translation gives CASSEATTGELFF.

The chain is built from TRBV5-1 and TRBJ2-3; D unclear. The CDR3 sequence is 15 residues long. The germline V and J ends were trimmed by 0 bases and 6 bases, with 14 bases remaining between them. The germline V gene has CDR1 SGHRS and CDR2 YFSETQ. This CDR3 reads CASSLDVLPLDTQYF. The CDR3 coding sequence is TGCGCCAGCAGCTTGGATGTCTTACCCTTGGATACGCAGTATTTT. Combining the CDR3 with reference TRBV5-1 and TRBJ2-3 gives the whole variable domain KAGVTQTPRYLIKTRGQQVTLSCSPISGHRSVSWYQQTPGQGLQFLFEYFSETQRNKGNFPGRFSGRQFSNSRSEMNVSTLELGDSALYLCASSLDVLPLDTQYFGPGTRLTVL.

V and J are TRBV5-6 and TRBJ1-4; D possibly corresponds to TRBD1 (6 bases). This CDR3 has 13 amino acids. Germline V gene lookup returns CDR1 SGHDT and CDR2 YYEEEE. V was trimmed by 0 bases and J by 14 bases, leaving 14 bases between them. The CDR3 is CASSLDQTGSLFF. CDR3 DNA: TGTGCCAGCAGCTTGGATCAGACAGGTTCGCTGTTTTTT.

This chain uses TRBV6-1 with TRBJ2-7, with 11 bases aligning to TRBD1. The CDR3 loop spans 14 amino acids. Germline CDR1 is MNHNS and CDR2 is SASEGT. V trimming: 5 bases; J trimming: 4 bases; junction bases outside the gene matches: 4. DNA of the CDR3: TGTGCCAGCAGTACCGGACAGGGGGCGTACGAGCAGTACTTC. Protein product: CASSTGQGAYEQYF.

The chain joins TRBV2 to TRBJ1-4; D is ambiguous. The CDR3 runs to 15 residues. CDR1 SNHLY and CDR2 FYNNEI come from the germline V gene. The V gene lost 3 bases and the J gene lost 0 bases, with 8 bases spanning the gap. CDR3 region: CASSDSRPTNEKLFF. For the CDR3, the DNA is TGTGCCAGCAGTGACTCCAGGCCAACTAATGAAAAACTGTTTTTT.

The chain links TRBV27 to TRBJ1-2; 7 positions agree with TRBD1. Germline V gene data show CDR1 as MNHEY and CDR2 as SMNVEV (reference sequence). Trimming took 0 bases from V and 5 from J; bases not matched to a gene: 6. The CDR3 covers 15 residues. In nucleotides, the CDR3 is TGTGCCAGCAGTTTATCGAAGGGGGCGAGGTATGGCTACACCTTC. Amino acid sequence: CASSLSKGARYGYTF.

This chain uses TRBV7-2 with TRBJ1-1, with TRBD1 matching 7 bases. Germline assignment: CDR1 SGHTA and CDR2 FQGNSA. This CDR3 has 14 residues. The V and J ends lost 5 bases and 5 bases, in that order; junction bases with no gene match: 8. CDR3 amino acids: CASSPRQGSTEAFF. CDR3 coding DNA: TGTGCCAGCAGCCCCCGACAGGGAAGTACTGAAGCTTTCTTT.

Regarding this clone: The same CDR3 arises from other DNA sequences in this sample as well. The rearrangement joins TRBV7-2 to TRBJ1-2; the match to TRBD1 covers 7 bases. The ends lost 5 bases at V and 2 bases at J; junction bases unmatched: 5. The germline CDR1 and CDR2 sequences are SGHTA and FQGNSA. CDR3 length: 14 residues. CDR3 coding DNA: TGTGCCAGCAGCCAAGGACAGGCCAACTATGGCTACACCTTC. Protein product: CASSQGQANYGYTF.

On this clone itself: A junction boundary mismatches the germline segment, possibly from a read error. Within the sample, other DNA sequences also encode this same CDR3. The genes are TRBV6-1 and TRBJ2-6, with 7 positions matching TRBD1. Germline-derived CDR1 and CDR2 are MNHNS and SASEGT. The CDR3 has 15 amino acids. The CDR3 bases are TGTGCCAGCCGTGACAGGGAATCTGGGGCCAACGTCCTGACTTTC. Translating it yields CASRDRESGANVLTF.

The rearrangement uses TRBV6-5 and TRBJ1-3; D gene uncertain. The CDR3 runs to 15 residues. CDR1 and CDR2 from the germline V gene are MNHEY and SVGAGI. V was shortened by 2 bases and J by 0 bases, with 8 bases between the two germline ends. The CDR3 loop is CASSYTPYSGNTIYF. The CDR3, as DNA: TGTGCCAGCAGTTACACACCGTACTCTGGAAACACCATATATTTT.

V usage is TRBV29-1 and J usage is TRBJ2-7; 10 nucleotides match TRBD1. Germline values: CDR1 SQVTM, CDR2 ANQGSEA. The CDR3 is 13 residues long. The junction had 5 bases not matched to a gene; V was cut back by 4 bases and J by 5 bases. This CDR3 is CSVGDRGFNEQYF. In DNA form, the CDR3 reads TGCAGCGTTGGGGACAGGGGCTTTAACGAGCAGTACTTC.